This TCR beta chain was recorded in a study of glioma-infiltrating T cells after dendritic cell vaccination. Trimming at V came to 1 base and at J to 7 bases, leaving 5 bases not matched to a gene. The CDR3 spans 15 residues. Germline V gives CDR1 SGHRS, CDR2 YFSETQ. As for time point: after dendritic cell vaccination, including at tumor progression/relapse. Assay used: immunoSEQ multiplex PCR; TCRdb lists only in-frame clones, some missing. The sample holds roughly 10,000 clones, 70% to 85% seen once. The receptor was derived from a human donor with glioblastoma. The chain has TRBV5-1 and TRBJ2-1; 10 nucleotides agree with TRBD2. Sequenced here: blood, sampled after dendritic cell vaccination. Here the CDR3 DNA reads TGCGCCAGCAGCTTGATGCTAGCGGGAGAAAATGAGCAGTTCTTC. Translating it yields CASSLMLAGENEQFF.